This T cell receptor (beta chain) was captured by sequencing in a study of CD8 T cells in Susac syndrome. From blood CD8+ and CD4+ T cells, TCR beta sequences were generated. All included Susac syndrome patients satisfied recently defined diagnostic criteria for definite or probable disease. RNA totalling roughly 0.45 to 1 ug underwent reverse transcription with random hexamers. A single record per CDR3 protein comes from TCRdb applying MiXCR to the immunoSEQ multiplex PCR reads. The sample holds approximately 150,000 distinct CDR3 sequences, around 95% seen once. This CDR3 is built from 15 residues. Germline assignment: CDR1 MDHEN and CDR2 SYDVKM. V lost 6 bases and J 2 bases, leaving 17 bases between the germline ends.

This clonotype was sampled from a human donor with Susac syndrome. The sequencing sample was made of CD4+ T cells from PBMCs. V is TRBV28 and J is TRBJ2-7, with D possibly called TRBD1 or TRBD2 (7 bases each). The CDR3: CASSPGGAAAYEQYF. CDR3 in DNA: TGTGCCAGCAGCCCAGGGGGGGCCGCTGCCTACGAGCAGTACTTC.